This T cell receptor beta chain was sequenced in a study of Graves' ophthalmopathy and Graves' hyperthyroidism (dated by TCRdb to 2017 to 2018). The study in broad terms: Peripheral blood was collected at initial diagnosis, before any treatment. To tell Graves' ophthalmopathy apart from Graves' hyperthyroidism, and to predict which patients would progress to ophthalmopathy, the study relied on TCR beta repertoire signatures. In total, 135 blood samples were TCR-sequenced: 40 to 45 ophthalmopathy, under 85 hyperthyroidism and roughly 17 hyperthyroidism-to-ophthalmopathy patients. To explore V-J signatures that separate ophthalmopathy from hyperthyroidism, a discovery set of about a hundred patients was enrolled, consisting of more than 40 with ophthalmopathy and about 60 with stable hyperthyroidism. An independent validation cohort was composed of around 19 hyperthyroidism patients and 17 patients who later progressed from hyperthyroidism to ophthalmopathy. In five or six hyperthyroidism patients, T-cell repertoires of thyroid tissue and blood were compared. Following sample collection, hyperthyroidism patients were given methimazole at a starting dose of 30 mg daily, and ophthalmopathy patients were given high-dose intravenous methylprednisolone. General findings and caveats noted by the study authors: In cross-validation, the 13-signature model distinguished ophthalmopathy from stable hyperthyroidism with around 90% sensitivity and 81% to 82% specificity, while in the test set the corresponding values were approximately 79% and 70%. No statistical method was used to predetermine the sample size, and group allocation was not hidden from the investigators. Most expanded thyroid clonotypes with frequency above 0.001 were also detected in blood, suggesting blood repertoires may reflect the thyroid immune response. In validation, the model predicted ophthalmopathy progression with about 71% sensitivity and about 77% specificity; fewer than 15 predicted patients were CT-confirmed with GO in a median of around 6.5 months.

For repertoire sequencing, TCR beta CDR3 regions were amplified from RNA transcripts. HTBI primers and the Qiagen OneStep RT-PCR kit were used in a first-round RT-PCR, which was followed by a second-round multiplex PCR, size selection and purification. The libraries underwent paired-end sequencing with 100 bp reads on an Illumina HiSeq2000. The authors processed their data as follows. SOAPnuke was used for read processing, and reads with adapters, uncalled bases, a mean Phred below 15, or no exact constant-primer or identifier match were discarded. High-quality paired reads were merged with COPE v1.2.5. Each unique nucleotide sequence was treated as a clonotype, and MiTCR v1.1 was used to align the clonotypes to the IMGT TRB V, D and J references. Analysis was restricted to V-J combinations with a frequency above 0.0001, which covered 98% to 99.2% of repertoires. A TCR clonal expansion and chaos score per V-J combination was defined as the ratio of F50 clonal expansion to chaos observed in the TCRdist matrix. Features were reduced by Welch's t-statistics and random forest to approximately 13 V-J combinations, which fed a naive Bayes classifier. The Morisita-Horn index was used to measure how similar the thyroid and blood repertoires were. TCRdb reprocessed the public reads (quality trimming at Q25 with fastp, clone calling with MiXCR) and kept in-frame beta chains. Rows are unified per CDR3 protein, each entry keeping the most common DNA and genes. These V and J calls rely on TCRdb rather than the paper's analysis. The sample table contains 650,000 to 900,000 distinct CDR3 sequences; only one count was recorded for roughly 40% of them. The leading ten clones occupy around 40% of the sample.

V is shortened by 0 bases, J by 5 bases, and the region joining them spans 11 bases. Taken from cysteine to phenylalanine, the CDR3 has 14 residues. Only the CDR3 DNA stays, 42 bases, in frame from base 1. In the germline V gene (reference sequence), CDR1 corresponds to MNHNY and CDR2 to SVGAGI. Ophthalmopathy patients had moderately to severely active disease, Clinical Activity Score of at least 3, NOSPECS grade of at least 4, and disease duration under 3 months. Patients with other autoimmune diseases, uncontrolled infections, pregnancy or lactation were excluded. Diagnosis was based on clinical symptoms, serum thyroxine, TRAb, thyroid ultrasound and orbital computed tomography. Using Ficoll-Paque density gradient centrifugation, PBMCs were isolated from over 8.5 ml of fresh peripheral blood. Trizol reagent was used to extract the total RNA, and its quality was then checked on an Agilent 2100 Bioanalyzer.

A few counts support this clonotype. What this receptor recognizes is not known. The record has no base qualities; no much larger clone is one base away. The V gene is TRBV6-6 and the J gene is TRBJ2-7; the D gene could be TRBD1 or TRBD2, each one agreeing over 5 bases. Sequencing input: peripheral blood. The clonotype comes from an adult man with Graves' ophthalmopathy. The CDR3 sequence is CASSYSRGRDEQYF. The nucleotides read TGTGCCAGCAGTTACTCGAGGGGTCGGGACGAGCAGTACTTC.